The source of this T cell receptor beta chain is a study of cytomegalovirus exposure and HLA in healthy donors. The donors were part of the validation cohort, which consisted of some 120 subjects and was separate from the first cohort of 600 to 850 subjects. Germline V gene sequence: CDR1 SGHTA, CDR2 FQGNSA. The CDR3 runs to 18 residues. The V segment lost 1 base and the J segment 2 bases; nucleotides outside the gene matches: 12. The protocol was immunoSEQ multiplex PCR, while the TCRdb copy is restricted to in-frame clones and leaves out a portion. The sample yields approximately 160,000 clones, 85% to 90% seen once.

V is TRBV7-2 and J is TRBJ2-7, with 9 bases that match TRBD2. The TCR was taken from a woman in her late teens or twenties in good health and CMV-seropositive. The specimen was PBMCs. CDR3: CASSLGLAGRTLAYEQYF. As DNA, the CDR3 is TGTGCCAGCAGCTTAGGCCTAGCGGGACGGACTTTAGCCTACGAGCAGTACTTC.